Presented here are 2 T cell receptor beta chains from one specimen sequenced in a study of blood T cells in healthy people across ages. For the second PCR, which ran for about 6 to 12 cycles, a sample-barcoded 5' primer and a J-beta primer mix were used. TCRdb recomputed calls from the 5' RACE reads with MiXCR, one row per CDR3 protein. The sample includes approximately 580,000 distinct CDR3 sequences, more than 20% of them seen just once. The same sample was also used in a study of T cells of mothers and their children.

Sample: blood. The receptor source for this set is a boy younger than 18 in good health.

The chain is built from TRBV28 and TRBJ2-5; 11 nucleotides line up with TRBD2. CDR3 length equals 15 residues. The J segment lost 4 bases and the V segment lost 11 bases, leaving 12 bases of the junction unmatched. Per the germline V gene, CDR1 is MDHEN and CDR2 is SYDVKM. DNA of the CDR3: TGTGCCTCACTCGCGTCACTAGCGGGGGTAGAGACCCAGTACTTC. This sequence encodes CASLASLAGVETQYF.

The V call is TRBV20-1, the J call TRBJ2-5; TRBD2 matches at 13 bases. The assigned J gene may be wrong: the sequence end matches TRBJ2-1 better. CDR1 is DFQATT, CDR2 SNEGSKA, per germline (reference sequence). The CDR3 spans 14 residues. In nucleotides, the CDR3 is TGCAGTGCTTCCCGGACTAGCGGGAGTGGGGAGCAGTTCTTC. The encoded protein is CSASRTSGSGEQFF.